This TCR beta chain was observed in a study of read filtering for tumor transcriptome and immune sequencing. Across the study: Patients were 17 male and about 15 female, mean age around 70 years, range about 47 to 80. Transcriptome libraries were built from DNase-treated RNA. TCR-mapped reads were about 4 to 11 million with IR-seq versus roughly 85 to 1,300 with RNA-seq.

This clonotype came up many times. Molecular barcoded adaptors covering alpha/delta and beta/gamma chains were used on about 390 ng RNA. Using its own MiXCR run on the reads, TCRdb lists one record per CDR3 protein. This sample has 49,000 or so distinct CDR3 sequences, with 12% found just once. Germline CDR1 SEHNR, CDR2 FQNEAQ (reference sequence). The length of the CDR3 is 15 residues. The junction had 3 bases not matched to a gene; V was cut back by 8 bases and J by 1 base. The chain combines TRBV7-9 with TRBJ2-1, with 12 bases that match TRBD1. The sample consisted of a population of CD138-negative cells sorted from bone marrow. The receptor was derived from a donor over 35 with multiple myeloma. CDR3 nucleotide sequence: TGTGCCAGCGCGGGACAGGGGGCGTCCTACAATGAGCAGTTCTTC. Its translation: CASAGQGASYNEQFF.